These 21 T cell receptor beta chains came from one sample sequenced in a study of identical twins. TCRdb reanalysed the 5' RACE reads using MiXCR and keeps one entry per CDR3 protein. The sample has 1.5 million to 2 million distinct CDR3 sequences; about 30% are singletons. What was sequenced was cord blood. The receptors were sampled from a newborn girl in good health.

This clonotype was seen a handful of times. The J gene is TRBJ1-1, the V gene TRBV20-1; the D gene is possibly TRBD1 (5 bases). V gave up 1 base and J gave up 1 base, with 10 bases separating them. The CDR3 length is 14 residues. Germline CDR1 and CDR2: DFQATT and SNEGSKA (reference sequence). CDR3 in DNA: TGCAGTGCTAGAGCACAGGTCGGGAACACTGAAGCTTTCTTT. As protein: CSARAQVGNTEAFF.

In its sample, this clonotype was seen a few times. The gene calls are TRBV7-2 and TRBJ2-3, with 7 bases that match TRBD1. J was trimmed by 6 bases and V by 1 base; bases with no gene match: 10. The length of the CDR3 is 16 residues. Germline lookup yields CDR1 SGHTA and CDR2 FQGNSA. CDR3 sequence: CASSLVGTADTDTQYF. CDR3 coding DNA: TGTGCCAGCAGCTTAGTGGGGACAGCAGACACGGATACGCAGTATTTT.

The chain carries TRBV6-1 and TRBJ1-1; 8 positions agree with TRBD1. CDR1 and CDR2 from the germline V gene are MNHNS and SASEGT. The CDR3 loop spans 15 amino acids. V was pared by 6 bases and J by 3 bases, with 9 bases of the junction left unmatched. For the CDR3, the DNA is TGTGCCAGCAGCGCGAGGGCAGGGGGCCACACTGAAGCTTTCTTT. This gives the protein CASSARAGGHTEAFF.

This clonotype was seen just once. The J gene is TRBJ2-2, the V gene TRBV20-1; no firm D call. CDR3 length: 13 amino acids. V lost 6 bases to trimming and J lost 2 bases, with 10 bases between them. Germline V gene sequence: CDR1 DFQATT, CDR2 SNEGSKA (reference sequence). For the CDR3, the DNA is TGCAGTGCAACGCCCGACAACACCGGGGAGCTGTTTTTT. Translated: CSATPDNTGELFF.

There are a few counts of this clonotype. The chain recombines TRBV5-1 with TRBJ2-3; D possibly matches TRBD1 or TRBD2 (7 bases each). CDR1 and CDR2 (germline): SGHRS, YFSETQ. Trimming cost V 4 bases and J 0 bases, with 21 bases left between them. The length of the CDR3 is 18 residues. The CDR3 loop reads CASSPNPPGGASTDTQYF. Here the CDR3 DNA reads TGCGCCAGCAGCCCAAACCCTCCAGGGGGGGCTAGCACAGATACGCAGTATTTT.

This clonotype was counted many times. This sequence joins TRBV20-1 and TRBJ2-7, with 8 nucleotides matching TRBD1. Per the germline V gene, CDR1 is DFQATT and CDR2 is SNEGSKA (reference sequence). The CDR3 totals 14 residues. Unmatched junction bases numbered 6, after V lost 2 bases and J lost 3 bases. CDR3 nucleotides: TGCAGTGCTAGACCCCGGGACAGGAGCTACGAGCAGTACTTC. This sequence encodes CSARPRDRSYEQYF.

The chain is built from TRBV20-1 and TRBJ1-6; 10 nucleotides align to TRBD1. V lost 0 bases and J lost 9; bases outside the gene matches: 11. The CDR3 covers 17 residues. Germline V gene lookup returns CDR1 DFQATT and CDR2 SNEGSKA (reference sequence). CDR3 amino acids: CSARDIRGGQGGSPLHF. The CDR3 DNA reads TGCAGTGCTAGAGATATTCGGGGCGGACAGGGGGGTTCACCCCTCCACTTT.

The gene calls are TRBV2 and TRBJ2-7, with a tentative D call TRBD1 (6 bases). V lost 8 bases and J 2 bases, leaving 10 bases between the germline ends. Germline CDR1 reads SNHLY; CDR2 reads FYNNEI. There are 12 residues in the CDR3. The CDR3 sequence is CASENRAYEQYF. Written as DNA, the CDR3 is TGTGCCAGCGAAAACAGGGCCTACGAGCAGTACTTC.

This clonotype was counted only a few times. The chain couples TRBV27 to TRBJ2-5; TRBD1 matches at 8 bases. The V gene's germline CDR1 is MNHEY and CDR2 SMNVEV (reference sequence). V trimming: 5 bases; J trimming: 4 bases; junction bases outside the gene matches: 6. The CDR3 is 14 amino acids. For the CDR3, the DNA is TGTGCCAGCAGTCCCAGGGGGCGTCTAGAGACCCAGTACTTC. This codes for CASSPRGRLETQYF.

Concerning this clonotype itself: This may come from a read error, since a much larger clone is one base off. The chain recombines TRBV7-2 with TRBJ2-3, with D possibly being TRBD1 (6 bases). V shed 5 bases and J shed 4 bases, with 13 bases lying between them. The CDR3 extends over 14 amino acids. In germline, CDR1 is SGHTA, CDR2 FQGNSA. CDR3: CTSSTGLDPDTQYF. The CDR3 DNA sequence: TGTACCAGCAGCACAGGGTTGGACCCAGATACGCAGTATTTT. The variable domain in full, with the rest retrieved from reference TRBV7-2 and TRBJ2-3, is GAGVSQSPSNKVTEKGKDVELRCDPISGHTALYWYRQSLGQGLEFLIYFQGNSAPDKSGLPSDRFSAERTGGSVSTLTIQRTQQEDSAVYLCTSSTGLDPDTQYFGPGTRLTVL.

The chain has TRBV20-1 and TRBJ2-1; D not resolved. This CDR3 has 11 residues. Between the trimmed V and J ends, which lost 6 bases and 9 bases, there was a span of 12 bases. Germline values: CDR1 DFQATT, CDR2 SNEGSKA (reference sequence). In DNA, the CDR3 is TGCAGTGCCCACCGAATTGGTGAGCAGTTCTTC. Its translation is CSAHRIGEQFF.

This clonotype was recorded a few times. This chain uses TRBV4-1 with TRBJ2-7; 10 bases match TRBD2. Looked up from germline, CDR1 is MGHRA and CDR2 is YSYEKL. Trimming at V came to 1 base and at J to 6 bases, leaving 6 bases not matched to a gene. The CDR3 spans 15 residues. In DNA, the CDR3 is TGCGCCAGCAGCCAAGGCATAGCGGGAGGCCGCGAGCAGTACTTC. Translating it yields CASSQGIAGGREQYF.

J is TRBJ2-4 and V is TRBV7-2; 9 nucleotides agree with TRBD2. In germline, CDR1 is SGHTA, CDR2 FQGNSA. The CDR3 has 14 amino acids. The trim removed 8 bases at V and 0 bases at J, leaving 2 bases unmatched. The CDR3 DNA reads as TGTGCCAGCCTACTAGCGGGAGCCAAAAACATTCAGTACTTC. The encoded protein is CASLLAGAKNIQYF.

CDR3 sequence: CSAGTGTYNYGYTF. For the CDR3, the DNA is TGCAGTGCTGGGACCGGGACTTATAACTATGGCTACACCTTC. The chain combines TRBV20-1 with TRBJ1-2, with D perhaps TRBD1 (5 bases). This CDR3 is built from 14 residues. Trimming cost V 5 bases and J 1 base, with 14 bases left between them. CDR1 and CDR2 (germline): DFQATT, SNEGSKA (reference sequence).

The chain recombines TRBV20-1 with TRBJ1-5; no clear D gene. CDR3 length: 15 residues. V was shortened by 0 bases and J by 4 bases, with 13 bases between the two germline ends. CDR1 is DFQATT, CDR2 SNEGSKA, per germline (reference sequence). The DNA of the CDR3 is TGCAGTGCTAGAGATTATATGGGCCGTAATCAGCCCCAGCATTTT. Protein: CSARDYMGRNQPQHF.

V usage is TRBV4-1 and J usage is TRBJ1-1, with a possible D match to TRBD1 (5 bases). The CDR3 runs to 15 residues. Germline assignment: CDR1 MGHRA and CDR2 YSYEKL. V was clipped by 4 bases and J by 0 bases, with 12 bases between them. The CDR3 DNA sequence: TGCGCCAGCAGCCCCGTGGGCAGGGTGAACACTGAAGCTTTCTTT. Its protein is CASSPVGRVNTEAFF.

This clonotype was found once. The chain combines TRBV7-6 with TRBJ1-1, with D perhaps matching TRBD1 (6 bases). The germline V and J ends were trimmed by 1 base and 1 base, with 10 bases remaining between them. Germline V gene data show CDR1 as SGHVS and CDR2 as FNYEAQ. The CDR3 contains 15 residues. For the CDR3, the DNA is TGTGCCAGCAGCTTAGTAGCGGGACAGAACACTGAAGCTTTCTTT. This encodes CASSLVAGQNTEAFF.

In its sample, this clonotype was seen a few times. V usage is TRBV20-1 and J usage is TRBJ2-3, with D possibly TRBD2 on 6 matching bases. Trimming cost V 3 bases and J 4 bases, with 14 bases left between them. CDR1 is DFQATT, CDR2 SNEGSKA, per germline (reference sequence). The CDR3 length is 14 residues. The CDR3 region has the DNA TGCAGTGCTAGGTGGGCGGGGAAAGCAGATACGCAGTATTTT. Translation gives CSARWAGKADTQYF.

This chain uses TRBV5-1 with TRBJ2-1; 10 bases map to TRBD2. V lost 6 bases, J lost 6 bases, and 9 bases stayed unmatched. CDR1 and CDR2 from the germline V gene are SGHRS and YFSETQ. The CDR3 is made up of 15 amino acids. The CDR3 sequence is CASTKSSGRGNEQFF. CDR3 coding DNA: TGCGCCAGCACCAAATCTAGCGGGAGAGGCAATGAGCAGTTCTTC.

This clonotype was counted between two and nine times. The genes are TRBV4-2 and TRBJ2-7, with 11 positions matching TRBD2. Unmatched junction bases numbered 7, after V lost 2 bases and J lost 4 bases. Germline assignment: CDR1 LGHNA and CDR2 YNFKEQ. This CDR3 has 16 amino acids. In nucleotides, the CDR3 is TGTGCCAGCAGCCAATCTTATAGCGGGGGGGTTTACGAGCAGTACTTC. Its protein product is CASSQSYSGGVYEQYF.

In its sample, this clonotype was seen many times. The J gene is TRBJ2-7, the V gene TRBV6-6, with no clear D. The V gene's germline CDR1 is MNHNY and CDR2 SVGAGI (reference sequence). V shed 0 bases and J shed 2 bases, with 8 bases lying between them. This CDR3 spans 14 amino acids. The DNA for the CDR3 is TGTGCCAGCAGTTACTCGTCCCTTGCCTACGAGCAGTACTTC. Amino acids: CASSYSSLAYEQYF.